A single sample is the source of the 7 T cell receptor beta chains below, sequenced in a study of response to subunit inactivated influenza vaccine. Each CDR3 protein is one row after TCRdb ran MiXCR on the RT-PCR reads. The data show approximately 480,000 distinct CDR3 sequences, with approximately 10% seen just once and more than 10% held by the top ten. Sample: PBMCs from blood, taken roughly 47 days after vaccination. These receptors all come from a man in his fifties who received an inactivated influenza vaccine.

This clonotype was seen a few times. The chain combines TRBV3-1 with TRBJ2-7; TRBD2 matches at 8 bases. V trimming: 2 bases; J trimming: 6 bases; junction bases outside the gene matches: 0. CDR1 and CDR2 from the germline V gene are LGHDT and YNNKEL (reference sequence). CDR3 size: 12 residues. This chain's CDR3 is CASSQRGGEQYF. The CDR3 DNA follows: TGTGCCAGCAGCCAACGGGGGGGCGAGCAGTACTTC.

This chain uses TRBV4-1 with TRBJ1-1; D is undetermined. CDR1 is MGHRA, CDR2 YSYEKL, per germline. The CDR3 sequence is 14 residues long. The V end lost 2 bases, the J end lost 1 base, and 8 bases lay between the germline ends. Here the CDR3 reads CASSQPGGNTEAFF. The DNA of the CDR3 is TGCGCCAGCAGCCAACCGGGAGGGAACACTGAAGCTTTCTTT.

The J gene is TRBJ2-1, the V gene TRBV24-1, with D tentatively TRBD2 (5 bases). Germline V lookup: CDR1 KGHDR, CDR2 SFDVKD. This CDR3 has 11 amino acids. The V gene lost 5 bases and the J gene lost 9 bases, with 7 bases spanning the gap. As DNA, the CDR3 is TGTGCCACCAGTGTTGAGGGTGAGCAGTTCTTC. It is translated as CATSVEGEQFF.

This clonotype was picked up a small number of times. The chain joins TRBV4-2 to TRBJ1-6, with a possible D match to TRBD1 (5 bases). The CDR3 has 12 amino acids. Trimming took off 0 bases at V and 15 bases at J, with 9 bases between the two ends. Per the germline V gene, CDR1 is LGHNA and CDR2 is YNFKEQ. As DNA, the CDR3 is TGTGCCAGCAGCCAAGATGGGGGATACCTCCACTTT. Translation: CASSQDGGYLHF.

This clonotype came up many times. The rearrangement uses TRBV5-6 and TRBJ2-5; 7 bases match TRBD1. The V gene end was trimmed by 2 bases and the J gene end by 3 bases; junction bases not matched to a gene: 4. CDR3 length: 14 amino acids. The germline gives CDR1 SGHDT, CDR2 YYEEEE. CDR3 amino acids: CASSFTGTEETQYF. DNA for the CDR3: TGTGCCAGCAGCTTTACCGGGACAGAAGAGACCCAGTACTTC.

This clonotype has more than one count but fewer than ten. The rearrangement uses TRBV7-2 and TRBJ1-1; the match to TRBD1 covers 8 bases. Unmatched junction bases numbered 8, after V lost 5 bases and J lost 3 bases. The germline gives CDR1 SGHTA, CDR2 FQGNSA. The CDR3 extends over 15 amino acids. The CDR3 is CASSPRTGSDTEAFF. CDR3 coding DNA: TGTGCCAGCAGCCCTCGGACAGGGTCGGACACTGAAGCTTTCTTT.

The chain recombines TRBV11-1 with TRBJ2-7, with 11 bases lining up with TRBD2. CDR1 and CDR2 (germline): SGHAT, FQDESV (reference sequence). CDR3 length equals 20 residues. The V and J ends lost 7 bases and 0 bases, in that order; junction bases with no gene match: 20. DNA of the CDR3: TGTGCCAGCAACACGAATAGATGGCTAGCGGGAGGTCATATCTCCTACGAGCAGTACTTC. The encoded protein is CASNTNRWLAGGHISYEQYF.